This TCR beta chain stems from a study of blood T cell repertoires in COVID-19 (dated by TCRdb to about 2020). Some background on the complete study: Samples from collaborators originated in the United States, Italy and Spain and spanned both the acute and convalescent phases of COVID-19. The material from the prospective study consisted of cDNA or gDNA derived from T cells, B-cell-depleted T cells, or PBMCs. Subjects who had been exposed to COVID-19, were actively infected with it, or had recovered from it provided the deeply sampled blood TCRbeta repertoires that made up the dataset. The repertoires were made available in a free public database intended to serve as a resource for research on the immune response to SARS-CoV-2. Samples came from the ongoing ImmuneRACE study (first 160 participants) plus 1,254 subjects from 6 global collaborators. The sample metadata nearly always contained a de-identified subject ID, COVID-19 status, age in years and sex. Where HLA class I and class II types were available, the types were taken from metadata supplied by the sample provider, not from assay-based typing. Broad study findings and their caveats: Clinical and demographic metadata were provided uncurated, with the amount varying by source and participant.

The CDR1 and CDR2 encoded by the germline V gene are SGHTA and FQGTGA. Measured from the cysteine to the phenylalanine, the CDR3 is 13 residues long. CDR3 DNA only is kept here, 39 bases in frame from base 1. Trimming at the junction amounts to 2 bases on V and 9 bases on J, and the germline ends lie 11 bases apart. A second Seattle source provided samples from volunteer blood donors who had recovered from COVID-19. Collaborating institutions collected whole blood in K2EDTA tubes following their own protocols. For TCRbeta analysis, collaborator samples were shipped as frozen whole blood, as isolated PBMCs, or as DNA extracted from either sample type. TCRbeta CDR3 regions were amplified from genomic DNA by means of the immunoSEQ Assay, a bias-controlled multiplex PCR. The authors' pipeline ran thus. The number of nucleated cells in each sample was estimated from the amplification of reference gene primers within the assay. To quantify the absolute abundance of each unique TCRbeta CDR3 rearrangement, sequence reads were collapsed and filtered. Productive Simpson clonality was computed per sample as the square root of Simpson's diversity index over productive rearrangements. Here the immuneACCESS table is served through TCRdb, limited to in-frame sequences with V and J called. Missing clones are a known gap in these copies; in checked studies unresolved V genes cover under half, and the rest lacks a known reason. D and trimming come from the DNA, and the V and J calls and clone size come from that table. A total of some 240,000 clones appear in this sample, roughly 84% of them only once. The ten largest clonotypes hold 1.5% to 1.7% of the sample.

Notes on this clone: It has no known antigen specificity. No per-base quality is available; no much larger clone lies one base away.

The sequence was collected from a woman aged 40 to 50 who had recovered from COVID-19. Sequencing used peripheral blood. The rearranged segments are TRBV7-3 and TRBJ2-4; tentative D gene TRBD2, with 6 bases matching. The nucleotides read TGTGCCAGCAGCTTAGACGGAGGGGCCATTCAGTACTTC. Its translation is CASSLDGGAIQYF. With all but the CDR3 taken from the reference TRBV7-3 and TRBJ2-4 genes, the full variable domain is: GAGVSQTPSNKVTEKGKYVELRCDPISGHTALYWYRQSLGQGPEFLIYFQGTGAADDSGLPNDRFFAVRPEGSVSTLKIQRTERGDSAVYLCASSLDGGAIQYFGAGTRLSVL.